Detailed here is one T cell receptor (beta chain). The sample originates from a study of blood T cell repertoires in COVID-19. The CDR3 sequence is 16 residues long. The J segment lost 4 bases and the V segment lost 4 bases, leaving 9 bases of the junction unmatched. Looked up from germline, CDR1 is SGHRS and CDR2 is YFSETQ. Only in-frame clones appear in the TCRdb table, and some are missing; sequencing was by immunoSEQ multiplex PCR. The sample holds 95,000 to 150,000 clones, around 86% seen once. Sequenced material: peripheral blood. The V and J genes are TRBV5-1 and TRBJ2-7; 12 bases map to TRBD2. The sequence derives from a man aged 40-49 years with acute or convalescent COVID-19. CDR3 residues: CASSREGLAGPYEQYF. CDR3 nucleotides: TGCGCCAGCAGCAGGGAGGGACTAGCGGGCCCGTACGAGCAGTACTTC.